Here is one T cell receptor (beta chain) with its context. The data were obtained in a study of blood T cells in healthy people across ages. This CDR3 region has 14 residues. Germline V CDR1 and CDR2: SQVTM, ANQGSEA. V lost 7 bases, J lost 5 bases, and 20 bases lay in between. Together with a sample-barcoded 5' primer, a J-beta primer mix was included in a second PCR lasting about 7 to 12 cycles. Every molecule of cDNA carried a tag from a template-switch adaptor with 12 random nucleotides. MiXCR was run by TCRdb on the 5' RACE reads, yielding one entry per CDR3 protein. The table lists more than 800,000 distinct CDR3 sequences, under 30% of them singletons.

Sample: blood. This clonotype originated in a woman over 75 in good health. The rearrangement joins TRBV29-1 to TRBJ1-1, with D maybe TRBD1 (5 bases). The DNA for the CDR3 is TGCAGCGCGACTCAGGGAGCGGGGCGGACTGAAGCTTTCTTT. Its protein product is CSATQGAGRTEAFF.